This entry features one TCR beta chain sequence. The source of the sample is a study of CD8+ T cells in alopecia areata. Sample treatment: oral pan-JAK inhibitor, 5-10 mg twice daily. J lost 4 bases, V lost 3 bases, and 9 bases had no gene match. The CDR3 runs 16 residues. Per germline, CDR1 LNHNV and CDR2 YYDKDF (reference sequence). cDNA serving as the sequencing template came from extracted, reverse transcribed RNA. Produced via immunoSEQ multiplex PCR; TCRdb's table is partial and in-frame only. The sample lists about 180,000 clones; roughly half were seen once. The rearrangement uses TRBV15 and TRBJ2-7; 10 bases match TRBD1. This receptor was obtained from a human donor with alopecia areata. This sample comprised CD8+ T cells sorted from blood, obtained between weeks 51 and 52, from a patient treated with tofacitinib. The CDR3 loop reads CATSSRDRDRGYEQYF. CDR3 nucleotides: TGTGCCACCAGCAGTCGGGACCGGGACAGGGGATACGAGCAGTACTTC.